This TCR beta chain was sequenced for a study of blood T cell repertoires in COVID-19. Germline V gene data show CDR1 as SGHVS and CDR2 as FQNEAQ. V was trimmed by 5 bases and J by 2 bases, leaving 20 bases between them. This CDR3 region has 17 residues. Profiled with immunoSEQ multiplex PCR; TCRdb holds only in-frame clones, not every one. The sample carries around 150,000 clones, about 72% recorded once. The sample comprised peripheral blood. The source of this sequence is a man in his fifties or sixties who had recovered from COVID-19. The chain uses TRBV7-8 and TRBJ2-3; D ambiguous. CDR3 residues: CASSGYYGSKDTDTQYF. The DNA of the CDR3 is TGTGCCAGCAGCGGGTACTACGGATCAAAAGACACAGATACGCAGTATTTT.